Shown below are 20 T cell receptor beta chains from a single sample sequenced in a study of a mutant IDH1 vaccine in newly diagnosed glioma. The time point: week 35, safety follow-up. It was 300 ug of mutant IDH1 20-mer peptide that made up each vaccine dose, given with topical imiquimod. The table came from immunoSEQ multiplex PCR; TCRdb's copy has only in-frame clones and leaves some out. The repertoire holds approximately 44,000 clones, 76% seen once, with approximately 12% in the top ten. Antigens for these TCRs are unknown. Sequenced material: PBMCs, taken from a glioma patient whose treatment included an IDH1 peptide vaccine. The receptors here all came from a man aged 35-49 years with glioma.

The chain employs TRBV5-1 and TRBJ2-5; 9 bases align to TRBD1. The V gene's germline CDR1 is SGHRS and CDR2 YFSETQ. The V gene end was trimmed by 2 bases and the J gene end by 5 bases; junction bases not matched to a gene: 1. CDR3 size: 13 residues. CDR3 loop: CASSFDRGETQYF. DNA for the CDR3: TGCGCCAGCAGCTTTGACAGGGGGGAGACCCAGTACTTC. Supplemented by reference TRBV5-1 and TRBJ2-5, the full variable domain reads KAGVTQTPRYLIKTRGQQVTLSCSPISGHRSVSWYQQTPGQGLQFLFEYFSETQRNKGNFPGRFSGRQFSNSRSEMNVSTLELGDSALYLCASSFDRGETQYFGPGTRLLVL.

The chain links TRBV10-2 to TRBJ1-1; D is undetermined. The V gene lost 0 bases and the J gene lost 4 bases, with 9 bases spanning the gap. This CDR3 region has 14 residues. Germline V CDR1 and CDR2: WSHSY, SAAADI. CDR3 sequence (DNA): TGCGCCAGCAGTGAGTCGGGCAGAATCACTGAAGCTTTCTTT. It encodes CASSESGRITEAFF.

This clone was recorded a few times. This chain uses TRBV19 with TRBJ2-3, with 8 positions matching TRBD1. Germline V lookup: CDR1 LNHDA, CDR2 SQIVND (reference sequence). The V gene end was trimmed by 1 base and the J gene end by 6 bases; junction bases not matched to a gene: 18. CDR3 length: 19 residues. DNA of the CDR3: TGTGCCAGTAGTATAGCTGGGACAGGAACCTCGTTTGGGTTGGATACGCAGTATTTT. It is translated as CASSIAGTGTSFGLDTQYF.

The table lists this clone with a few counts. The gene calls are TRBV6-4 and TRBJ2-5; 8 positions match TRBD1. Germline V gene lookup returns CDR1 MRHNA and CDR2 SNTAGT. The J segment lost 5 bases and the V segment lost 8 bases, leaving 10 bases of the junction unmatched. This CDR3 is 14 amino acids long. The CDR3 here is CASAKTGEAETQYF. In DNA, the CDR3 is TGTGCCAGCGCTAAGACAGGGGAGGCGGAGACCCAGTACTTC.

V usage is TRBV5-1 and J usage is TRBJ2-7; no clear D gene. There are 14 residues in the CDR3. The germline gives CDR1 SGHRS, CDR2 YFSETQ. The V end was cut by 4 bases, the J end by 1 base, with 12 bases between. For the CDR3, the DNA is TGCGCCAGCAGCCCAACCCTGAGTTCCTACGAGCAGTACGTC. Amino acid sequence: CASSPTLSSYEQYV.

The chain employs TRBV5-5 and TRBJ2-5; D might be TRBD1 or TRBD2, each matching 6 bases. CDR3 length: 15 amino acids. Germline CDR1 reads SGHKS; CDR2 reads YYEKEE (reference sequence). V was shortened by 4 bases and J by 2 bases, with 15 bases between the two germline ends. The CDR3, as DNA: TGTGCCAGCAGCCTCGGTGGGGGGCCGCAAGAGACCCAGTACTTC. It yields the protein CASSLGGGPQETQYF.

The chain is built from TRBV29-1 and TRBJ2-5; 7 bases align to TRBD2. V shed 5 bases and J 5 bases; nucleotides not matched to a gene: 8. The CDR3 consists of 13 residues. The germline V gene encodes CDR1 SQVTM and CDR2 ANQGSEA. DNA for the CDR3: TGCAGCGTTCGTCCGGGAGGCGGGGAGACCCAGTACTTC. Translation: CSVRPGGGETQYF.

The chain uses TRBV11-2 and TRBJ1-2; D perhaps matches TRBD1 (6 bases). The CDR3 is 16 residues long. Germline V gene lookup returns CDR1 SGHAT and CDR2 FQNNGV. The ends were cut back, 4 bases at V and 8 bases at J, with 23 bases in the middle. The DNA of the CDR3 is TGTGCCAGCAGCTCGGGGGGGCTGGGCCGGACAAAGGGCTACACCTTC. As protein: CASSSGGLGRTKGYTF.

This chain uses TRBV9 with TRBJ2-1, with D perhaps matching TRBD1 (5 bases). This CDR3 region has 17 residues. V dropped 2 bases and J dropped 2 bases, with 17 bases sitting between them. Looked up from germline, CDR1 is SGDLS and CDR2 is YYNGEE. The CDR3: CASSVASLGAAYNEQFF. The CDR3 DNA follows: TGTGCCAGCAGCGTGGCCTCCCTAGGGGCCGCCTACAATGAGCAGTTCTTC. The whole variable domain, filled in from reference TRBV9 and TRBJ2-1, reads DSGVTQTPKHLITATGQRVTLRCSPRSGDLSVYWYQQSLDQGLQFLIQYYNGEERAKGNILERFSAQQFPDLHSELNLSSLELGDSALYFCASSVASLGAAYNEQFFGPGTRLTVL.

This clone was seen a single time. The CDR3 DNA reads TGTGCCAGCTCACCGGGGGGATCGAACACAGATACGCAGTATTTT. Translated, it gives CASSPGGSNTDTQYF. This sequence joins TRBV18 and TRBJ2-3; D might be TRBD2 (6 bases). CDR3 length equals 15 residues. Germline assignment: CDR1 KGHSH and CDR2 LQKENI. The V end lost 3 bases, the J end lost 2 bases, and 12 bases lay between the germline ends.

The rearrangement links TRBV5-1 to TRBJ2-2; D not certain. The germline gives CDR1 SGHRS, CDR2 YFSETQ. This CDR3 has 15 amino acids. The V gene lost 0 bases and the J gene lost 7 bases, with 13 bases spanning the gap. The CDR3: CASSLALGHGGELFF. The CDR3 region has the DNA TGCGCCAGCAGCTTGGCACTCGGGCATGGCGGGGAGCTGTTTTTT. The entire variable domain, with the rest obtained from reference TRBV5-1 and TRBJ2-2, is as follows: KAGVTQTPRYLIKTRGQQVTLSCSPISGHRSVSWYQQTPGQGLQFLFEYFSETQRNKGNFPGRFSGRQFSNSRSEMNVSTLELGDSALYLCASSLALGHGGELFFGEGSRLTVL.

V usage is TRBV7-8 and J usage is TRBJ2-1; no clear D gene. Germline CDR1 reads SGHVS; CDR2 reads FQNEAQ. The CDR3 totals 13 residues. Trimming pared 5 bases from V and 3 bases from J, leaving 8 bases between. CDR3 region: CASSPYRYNEQFF. As DNA, the CDR3 is TGTGCCAGCAGCCCCTACCGCTACAATGAGCAGTTCTTC. The whole variable domain, remainder taken from reference TRBV7-8 and TRBJ2-1, is GAGVSQSPRYKVAKRGQDVALRCDPISGHVSLFWYQQALGQGPEFLTYFQNEAQLDKSGLPSDRFFAERPEGSVSTLKIQRTQQEDSAVYLCASSPYRYNEQFFGPGTRLTVL.

This rearrangement joins TRBV6-5 to TRBJ2-5; D is unresolved. The CDR3 covers 13 residues. From germline, CDR1 is MNHEY and CDR2 SVGAGI. V was shortened by 4 bases and J by 11 bases, with 17 bases between the two germline ends. The CDR3 nucleotides read TGTGCCAGCAGTTTTCCCCCCTACGTGGAGCAGTACTTC. As protein: CASSFPPYVEQYF.

V usage is TRBV19 and J usage is TRBJ1-2; TRBD1 matches 9 bases. Germline CDR1 LNHDA, CDR2 SQIVND (reference sequence). This CDR3 region has 16 residues. Trimming at V came to 5 bases and at J to 3 bases, leaving 10 bases not matched to a gene. The CDR3 sequence is CASSAPGTGKDYGYTF. CDR3 nucleotides: TGTGCCAGTAGTGCCCCCGGGACAGGGAAAGACTATGGCTACACCTTC.

The chain carries TRBV6-1 and TRBJ2-2; D is unresolved. The germline V and J ends were trimmed by 8 bases and 1 base, with 8 bases remaining between them. This CDR3 spans 13 amino acids. Germline CDR1 and CDR2: MNHNS and SASEGT. CDR3 in amino acids: CASWTENTGELFF. As DNA, the CDR3 is TGTGCCAGCTGGACGGAGAACACCGGGGAGCTGTTTTTT.

The chain links TRBV7-2 to TRBJ1-6; possibly TRBD1 for D (5 bases). This CDR3 has 14 amino acids. Germline CDR1 SGHTA, CDR2 FQGNSA. Trimming removed 5 bases from V and 10 bases from J, with 15 bases in between. CDR3 DNA sequence: TGTGCCAGCAGCCGGGAGGGGTTAGAGTCACCCCTCCACTTT. Translation: CASSREGLESPLHF.

The chain employs TRBV19 and TRBJ2-1, with 8 bases that match TRBD1. The V segment lost 6 bases and the J segment 7 bases; nucleotides outside the gene matches: 8. The CDR3 runs 14 residues. Germline-derived CDR1 and CDR2 are LNHDA and SQIVND (reference sequence). CDR3 DNA sequence: TGTGCCAGTAGGAGGACAGGGTCGGAAAATGAGCAGTTCTTC. Protein sequence: CASRRTGSENEQFF. Using reference TRBV19 and TRBJ2-1 for the parts outside the CDR3, the full variable domain is DGGITQSPKYLFRKEGQNVTLSCEQNLNHDAMYWYRQDPGQGLRLIYYSQIVNDFQKGDIAEGYSVSREKKESFPLTVTSAQKNPTAFYLCASRRTGSENEQFFGPGTRLTVL.

The chain combines TRBV5-8 with TRBJ1-2; 7 bases line up with TRBD1. The CDR3 length is 16 residues. Trimming removed 4 bases from V and 10 bases from J; junction bases left unmatched: 19. Germline values: CDR1 SGHTS, CDR2 YDEGEE. CDR3 coding DNA: TGTGCCAGCAGCCCGAGGGATCGGGGGGACAGAGAATTCTACACCTTC. As protein: CASSPRDRGDREFYTF.

The V gene is TRBV4-3, the J gene TRBJ2-3; D is possibly TRBD1 or TRBD2 (6 bases each). The length of the CDR3 is 15 residues. V lost 0 bases and J lost 4, with 11 bases in between. In germline, CDR1 is LGHNA, CDR2 YSLEER. CDR3 bases: TGCGCCAGCAGCCAAGATTACGGGGGCGCAGATACGCAGTATTTT. Translating it yields CASSQDYGGADTQYF.

V usage is TRBV5-6 and J usage is TRBJ2-3, with a tentative D call TRBD2 (5 bases). The CDR3 covers 15 residues. Germline V gene data show CDR1 as SGHDT and CDR2 as YYEEEE. V was pared by 6 bases and J by 1 base, with 15 bases between. The CDR3 spells CASNSVGKRTDTQYF. The CDR3 bases are TGTGCCAGCAATTCCGTCGGGAAACGCACAGATACGCAGTATTTT.